This entry concerns a single T cell receptor (beta chain). The CDR3 loop spans 15 amino acids. CDR1 and CDR2 (germline): SGHRS, YFSETQ. V lost 0 bases to trimming and J lost 8 bases; unmatched junction nucleotides: 4. Authors' data handling: Quantification of nucleated cells was approximated via reference gene primer amplification. Sequencing used immunoSEQ multiplex PCR; TCRdb keeps in-frame clones, though not all of them. V and J calls and clone size are as listed in that table; D and trimming were resolved from the DNA. The table has approximately 300,000 clones, under 85% seen once. These data belong to a study of blood T cell repertoires in COVID-19.

The rearrangement uses TRBV5-1 and TRBJ1-4; 10 nucleotides line up with TRBD1. The sequenced sample consisted of peripheral blood. This TCR was recovered from a human donor with COVID-19, enrolled during active disease. The donor label of this sample is uncertain. Here the CDR3 DNA reads TGCGCCAGCAGCTTGGTTGGGACAGGGGAAGAAAAACTGTTTTTT. Translating gives CASSLVGTGEEKLFF.